Listed below are T cell receptor beta chains from one sample, sequenced in a study of blood T cell repertoires in COVID-19. The protocol was immunoSEQ multiplex PCR, while the TCRdb copy is restricted to in-frame clones and leaves out a portion. The table shows hundreds of thousands of clones, with just over 85% occurring only once. The specimen was peripheral blood. The receptors derive from a woman aged 30 to 39 with active or convalescent COVID-19. The CDR3 runs from the conserved cysteine through the conserved F or W. D genes are given only for firm matches. Not every row has a clone size; where given, it reads once, few, many or a size class.

d_call	v_call	j_call	clone_size	cdr3_aa	cdr3_nt
TRBD1	TRBV14	TRBJ1-2	NA	CASSQMGQIYGYTF	TGTGCCAGCAGCCAGATGGGACAGATCTATGGCTACACCTTC
TRBD2	TRBV6-5	TRBJ2-4	NA	CASRLAGAAKNIQYF	TGTGCCAGCAGACTAGCGGGAGCGGCCAAAAACATTCAGTACTTC
NA	TRBV12-5	TRBJ1-2	NA	CASGLVFGQGFYGYTF	TGTGCTAGTGGTTTGGTATTTGGGCAGGGGTTCTATGGCTACACCTTC
NA	TRBV28	TRBJ1-5	NA	CASSSRILGGNQPQHF	TGTGCCAGCAGTTCCCGAATTTTAGGGGGCAATCAGCCCCAGCATTTT
NA	TRBV4-1	TRBJ1-5	once	CASSRTDIRGSDQPQHF	TGCGCCAGCAGCCGAACCGACATCAGGGGATCAGATCAGCCCCAGCATTTT
NA	TRBV20-1	TRBJ1-2	NA	CSASSWGGQGLYGYTF	TGCAGTGCTAGTTCTTGGGGGGGGCAAGGTCTATATGGCTACACCTTC
NA	TRBV5-1	TRBJ2-7	NA	CASSFESGPYEQYF	TGCGCCAGCAGCTTCGAGAGCGGACCCTACGAGCAGTACTTC
TRBD1	TRBV4-1	TRBJ2-5	NA	CASSQPDRGETQYF	TGCGCCAGCAGCCAACCGGACAGGGGGGAGACCCAGTACTTC
TRBD1	TRBV6-5	TRBJ1-5	NA	CASMEQGQPNQPQHF	TGTGCCAGCATGGAACAGGGACAGCCCAATCAGCCCCAGCATTTT
NA	TRBV25-1	TRBJ1-6	NA	CASSDSSYNSPLHF	TGTGCCAGCAGTGACAGCTCCTATAATTCACCCCTCCACTTT
TRBD1	TRBV7-6	TRBJ1-2	NA	CASSDYPGQIFYGYTF	TGTGCCAGCAGCGATTATCCGGGACAGATATTCTATGGCTACACCTTC
TRBD2	TRBV10-2	TRBJ2-4	NA	CASSELRASGENIQYF	TGCGCCAGCAGTGAGTTGAGGGCCAGCGGGGAAAACATTCAGTACTTC
NA	TRBV6-5	TRBJ2-3	NA	CASSYSRAVATDTQYF	TGTGCCAGCAGTTACTCGAGGGCGGTAGCCACAGATACGCAGTATTTT
NA	TRBV27	TRBJ1-2	NA	CASSPPPGTTRFGYTF	TGTGCCAGCAGTCCGCCCCCGGGCACAACTAGATTTGGCTACACCTTC
NA	TRBV18	TRBJ2-7	NA	CASSPYSGDYEQYF	TGTGCCAGCTCACCATATTCGGGGGACTACGAGCAGTACTTC
TRBD2	TRBV3-1/TRBV3-2	TRBJ2-1	NA	CASSQDTLAGLEQFF	TGTGCCAGCAGCCAAGATACCCTAGCGGGACTTGAGCAGTTCTTC
NA	TRBV5-1	TRBJ2-7	NA	CASSLINPPPGENEQYF	TGCGCCAGCAGCTTGATCAATCCTCCGCCAGGTGAGAACGAGCAGTACTTC
NA	TRBV5-1	TRBJ2-5	NA	CASSSLGETQYF	TGCGCCAGCAGCTCCCTAGGAGAGACCCAGTACTTC
TRBD1	TRBV7-2	TRBJ2-5	NA	CASKGQGGETQYF	TGTGCCAGCAAGGGACAGGGGGGAGAGACCCAGTACTTC
TRBD1	TRBV3-1/TRBV3-2	TRBJ1-2	NA	CASSQAQGGGYTF	TGTGCCAGCAGCCAAGCCCAGGGGGGAGGCTACACCTTC
TRBD1	TRBV14	TRBJ2-1	once	CASSRIGTGGYNEQFF	TGTGCCAGCAGCCGAATCGGGACAGGGGGCTACAATGAGCAGTTCTTC
TRBD2	TRBV18	TRBJ2-1	NA	CASSRSGSSYNEQFF	TGTGCCAGCTCACGTAGCGGGAGCTCCTACAATGAGCAGTTCTTC
NA	TRBV4-1	TRBJ1-1	NA	CASSVDSYTSTEAFF	TGCGCCAGCTCGGTCGACAGCTACACTTCCACTGAAGCTTTCTTT
TRBD2	TRBV27	TRBJ2-1	once	CASSELAGDEQFF	TGTGCCAGCAGCGAACTAGCGGGAGATGAGCAGTTCTTC
TRBD1	TRBV24-1	TRBJ1-2	NA	CATSKKPGQFIYGYTF	TGTGCCACCAGTAAAAAACCGGGACAGTTCATCTATGGCTACACCTTC
NA	TRBV2	TRBJ2-5	NA	CASSAAGSYQETQYF	TGTGCCAGCAGTGCGGCGGGATCGTACCAAGAGACCCAGTACTTC
NA	TRBV30	TRBJ1-5	NA	CAWSVRQGYQPQHF	TGTGCCTGGAGTGTACGGCAGGGGTATCAGCCCCAGCATTTT
NA	TRBV11-2	TRBJ2-7	NA	CASSLGVFEQYF	TGTGCCAGCAGCTTAGGAGTTTTCGAGCAGTACTTC
NA	TRBV7-8	TRBJ2-3	NA	CASSLGIGDTQYF	TGTGCCAGCAGCTTAGGTATCGGAGATACGCAGTATTTT
NA	TRBV6-6	TRBJ1-2	NA	CASSNSESDGYTF	TGTGCCAGCAGTAATAGCGAGAGTGATGGCTACACCTTC
TRBD1	TRBV30	TRBJ2-1	NA	CAWSVLDRVVGVSDEQFF	TGTGCCTGGAGTGTACTGGACAGGGTGGTTGGGGTTTCCGATGAGCAGTTCTTC
NA	TRBV30	TRBJ2-7	once	CAWSVGSGDEQYF	TGTGCCTGGAGTGTCGGGAGTGGCGACGAGCAGTACTTC
NA	TRBV6-5	TRBJ1-3	NA	CASSLTAADGNTIYF	TGTGCCAGCAGTTTGACAGCAGCTGACGGAAACACCATATATTTT
NA	TRBV19	TRBJ2-7	NA	CASSHAWGVYEQYF	TGTGCCAGTAGCCATGCGTGGGGGGTGTACGAGCAGTACTTC
NA	TRBV6-6	TRBJ1-4	NA	CASRSGVSNEKLFF	TGTGCCAGCAGATCAGGGGTTTCTAATGAAAAACTGTTTTTT
NA	TRBV7-2	TRBJ1-3	NA	CASSLDRVGNTIYF	TGTGCCAGCAGCTTAGACAGGGTCGGAAACACCATATATTTT
TRBD1	TRBV19	TRBJ1-1	NA	CASSMGISGQGIDTEAFF	TGTGCCAGTAGTATGGGTATCTCGGGACAGGGGATAGACACTGAAGCTTTCTTT
TRBD1	TRBV3-1/TRBV3-2	TRBJ1-1	NA	CASSPWTGEAFF	TGTGCCAGCAGCCCCTGGACAGGGGAAGCTTTCTTT
NA	TRBV2	TRBJ2-5	NA	CASTNSETQYF	TGTGCCAGCACCAATAGCGAGACCCAGTACTTC
NA	TRBV5-1	TRBJ1-2	once	CASSLASGESGYTF	TGCGCCAGCAGCTTAGCCTCTGGGGAGTCAGGCTACACCTTC
TRBD1	TRBV6-5	TRBJ2-5	NA	CASTGQGGETQYF	TGTGCCAGCACCGGACAGGGGGGAGAGACCCAGTACTTC
NA	TRBV11-2	TRBJ2-5	NA	CASSRAGSPETQYF	TGTGCCAGCAGCCGCGCAGGAAGCCCGGAGACCCAGTACTTC
NA	TRBV11-2	TRBJ1-2	NA	CASSLVTNYGYTF	TGTGCCAGCAGCTTAGTCACTAACTATGGCTACACCTTC
NA	TRBV4-2	TRBJ2-1	NA	CASSQDLPPGSYNEQFF	TGTGCCAGCAGCCAAGATCTACCCCCGGGGTCCTACAATGAGCAGTTCTTC
TRBD1	TRBV18	TRBJ2-7	NA	CASSPGQGEYEQYF	TGTGCCAGCTCACCTGGACAGGGGGAGTACGAGCAGTACTTC
TRBD2	TRBV4-1	TRBJ2-2	NA	CASSQTGGPGLTGELFF	TGCGCCAGCAGCCAAACGGGAGGGCCAGGGCTCACCGGGGAGCTGTTTTTT
NA	TRBV7-7	TRBJ2-2	NA	CASSLLLSGSGYTGELFF	TGTGCCAGCAGCTTACTTCTCAGTGGTAGCGGCTACACCGGGGAGCTGTTTTTT
TRBD1	TRBV10-2	TRBJ2-5	NA	CASRIPGQGGETQYF	TGCGCCAGCAGGATTCCTGGACAGGGCGGGGAGACCCAGTACTTC
TRBD2	TRBV30	TRBJ2-7	NA	CAWGRAGVYEQYF	TGTGCCTGGGGGAGAGCGGGAGTCTACGAGCAGTACTTC
TRBD2	TRBV7-9	TRBJ2-5	NA	CASSPSASGRETQYF	TGTGCCAGCAGCCCGTCCGCTAGCGGCCGTGAGACCCAGTACTTC
TRBD1	TRBV9	TRBJ2-7	NA	CASSGPGQLDYEQYF	TGTGCCAGCAGCGGCCCGGGACAGCTAGACTACGAGCAGTACTTC
NA	TRBV2	TRBJ2-5	NA	CASSESGLQETQYF	TGTGCCAGCAGTGAGTCAGGGCTCCAAGAGACCCAGTACTTC
NA	TRBV7-2	TRBJ2-2	NA	CASSLGHRTGELFF	TGTGCCAGCAGCTTAGGCCATAGAACCGGGGAGCTGTTTTTT
NA	TRBV6-5	TRBJ2-1	NA	CASSSDLWQSYNEQFF	TGTGCCAGCAGTTCTGATTTATGGCAGTCCTACAATGAGCAGTTCTTC
TRBD2	TRBV5-1	TRBJ2-2	NA	CASSWGLAGNGELFF	TGCGCCAGCAGCTGGGGACTAGCGGGAAACGGGGAGCTGTTTTTT
TRBD1	TRBV9	TRBJ1-1	NA	CASSLGGQTEAFF	TGTGCCAGCAGTCTAGGGGGCCAAACTGAAGCTTTCTTT